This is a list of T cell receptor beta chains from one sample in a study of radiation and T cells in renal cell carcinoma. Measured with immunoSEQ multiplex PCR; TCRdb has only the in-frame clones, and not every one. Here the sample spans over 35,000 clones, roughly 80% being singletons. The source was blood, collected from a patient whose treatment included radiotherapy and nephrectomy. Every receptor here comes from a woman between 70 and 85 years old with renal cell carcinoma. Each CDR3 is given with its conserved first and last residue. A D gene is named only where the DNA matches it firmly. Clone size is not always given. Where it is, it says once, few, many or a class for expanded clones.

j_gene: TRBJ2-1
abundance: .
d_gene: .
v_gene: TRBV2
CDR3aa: CASNQRDGYNEQFF
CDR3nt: TGTGCCAGCAACCAAAGGGACGGCTACAATGAGCAGTTCTTC

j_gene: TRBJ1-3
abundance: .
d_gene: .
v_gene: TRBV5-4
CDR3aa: CASSLGQLSGNTIYF
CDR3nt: TGTGCCAGCAGCTTGGGTCAGCTCTCTGGAAACACCATATATTTT

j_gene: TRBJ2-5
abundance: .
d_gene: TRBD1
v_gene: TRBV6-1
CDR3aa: CASKTDRAGETQYF
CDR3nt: TGTGCCAGCAAAACTGACAGGGCGGGAGAGACCCAGTACTTC

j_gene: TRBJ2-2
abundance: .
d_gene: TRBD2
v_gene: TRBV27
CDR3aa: CASSPFVGLASTGELFF
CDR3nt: TGTGCCAGCAGTCCTTTCGTGGGACTAGCGAGCACCGGGGAGCTGTTTTTT

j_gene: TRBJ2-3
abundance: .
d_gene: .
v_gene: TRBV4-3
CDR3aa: CASSQDVRRAAPDTQYF
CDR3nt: TGCGCCAGCAGCCAAGATGTTCGGCGGGCGGCGCCAGATACGCAGTATTTT

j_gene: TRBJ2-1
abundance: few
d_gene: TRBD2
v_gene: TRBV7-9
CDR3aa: CASRKTAGGSSYNEQFF
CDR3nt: TGTGCCAGCAGAAAAACCGCGGGGGGGAGCTCCTACAATGAGCAGTTCTTC

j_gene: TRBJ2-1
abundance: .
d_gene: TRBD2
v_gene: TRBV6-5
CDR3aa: CASSYGSSGRGPQFF
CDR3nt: TGTGCCAGCAGTTACGGGTCTAGCGGGCGGGGACCGCAGTTCTTC

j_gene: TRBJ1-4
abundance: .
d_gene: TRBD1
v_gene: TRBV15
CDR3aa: CATSRDMTGANEKLFF
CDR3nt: TGTGCCACCAGCAGAGACATGACAGGGGCTAATGAAAAACTGTTTTTT

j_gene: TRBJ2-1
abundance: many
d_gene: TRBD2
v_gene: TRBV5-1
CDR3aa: CASSRTSGGYNEQFF
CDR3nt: TGCGCCAGCAGCAGGACTAGCGGGGGATACAATGAGCAGTTCTTC

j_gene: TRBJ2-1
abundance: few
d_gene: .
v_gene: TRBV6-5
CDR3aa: CASRLDDGSYNEQFF
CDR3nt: TGTGCCAGCAGACTTGACGACGGATCCTACAATGAGCAGTTCTTC

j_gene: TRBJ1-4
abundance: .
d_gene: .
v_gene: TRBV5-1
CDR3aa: CASSVDPISEKLFF
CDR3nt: TGCGCCAGCAGCGTGGACCCGATTAGTGAAAAACTGTTTTTT

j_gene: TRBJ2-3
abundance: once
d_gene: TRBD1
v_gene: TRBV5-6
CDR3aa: CASSRGQGRTDTQYF
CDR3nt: TGTGCCAGCAGCAGGGGACAGGGGAGGACAGATACGCAGTATTTT

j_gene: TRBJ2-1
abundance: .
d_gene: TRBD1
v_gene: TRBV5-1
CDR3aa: CASSVGQNSYNEQFF
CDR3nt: TGCGCCAGCAGCGTGGGACAGAACTCCTACAATGAGCAGTTCTTC

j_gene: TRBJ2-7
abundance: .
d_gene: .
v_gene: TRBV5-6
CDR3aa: CASSGGGREQYF
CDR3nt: TGTGCCAGCAGCGGGGGGGGGCGAGAGCAGTACTTC

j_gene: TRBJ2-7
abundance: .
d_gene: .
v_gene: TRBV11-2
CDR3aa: CASSLALRDEQYF
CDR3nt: TGTGCCAGCAGCTTGGCCCTCCGGGACGAGCAGTACTTC

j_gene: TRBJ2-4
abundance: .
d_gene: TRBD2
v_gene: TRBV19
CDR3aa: CASSPIWERGKNIQYF
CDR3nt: TGTGCCAGTAGTCCCATATGGGAGCGGGGCAAAAACATTCAGTACTTC

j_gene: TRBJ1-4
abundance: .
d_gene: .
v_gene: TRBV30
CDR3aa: CAWDYGPDNEKLFF
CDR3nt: TGTGCCTGGGATTACGGACCCGATAATGAAAAACTGTTTTTT

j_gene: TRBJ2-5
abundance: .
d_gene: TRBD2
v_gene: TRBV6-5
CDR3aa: CASSAASGTGTQYF
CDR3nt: TGTGCCAGCAGCGCCGCTAGCGGGACCGGGACCCAGTACTTC

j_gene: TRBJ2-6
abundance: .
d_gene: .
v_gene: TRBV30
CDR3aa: CAWNQQQRTFSGANVLTF
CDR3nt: TGTGCCTGGAACCAGCAACAGAGAACTTTTTCTGGGGCCAACGTCCTGACTTTC

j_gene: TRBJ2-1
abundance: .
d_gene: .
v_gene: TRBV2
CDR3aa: CASRRTESSYNEQFF
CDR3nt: TGTGCCAGCAGAAGGACAGAGAGCTCCTACAATGAGCAGTTCTTC

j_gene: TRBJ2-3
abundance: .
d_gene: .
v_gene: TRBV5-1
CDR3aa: CASSLWGWDTQYF
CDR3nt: TGCGCCAGCAGCTTGTGGGGCTGGGATACGCAGTATTTT

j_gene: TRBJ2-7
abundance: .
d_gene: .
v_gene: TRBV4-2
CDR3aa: CASSQGTPSEQYF
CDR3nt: TGTGCCAGCAGCCAGGGGACTCCTAGCGAGCAGTACTTC

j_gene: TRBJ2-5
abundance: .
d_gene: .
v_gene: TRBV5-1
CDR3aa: CASSFPGKETQYF
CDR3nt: TGCGCCAGCAGCTTCCCCGGAAAAGAGACCCAGTACTTC

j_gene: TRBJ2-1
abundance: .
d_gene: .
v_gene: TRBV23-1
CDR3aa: CASSHPGGQGFDNEQFF
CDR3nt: TGCGCCAGCAGTCATCCCGGGGGGCAGGGTTTCGACAATGAGCAGTTCTTC

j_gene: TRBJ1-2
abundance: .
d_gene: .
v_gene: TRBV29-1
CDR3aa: CSVGRTNYGYTF
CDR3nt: TGCAGCGTTGGCCGGACTAACTATGGCTACACCTTC

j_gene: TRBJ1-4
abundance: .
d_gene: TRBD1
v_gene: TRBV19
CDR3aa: CASRRSGGASGEKLFF
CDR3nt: TGTGCCAGTAGACGATCAGGGGGCGCGAGTGGTGAAAAACTGTTTTTT

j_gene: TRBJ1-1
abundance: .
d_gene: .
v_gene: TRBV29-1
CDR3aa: CSAPGPSNTEAFF
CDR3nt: TGCAGCGCCCCGGGACCCTCGAACACTGAAGCTTTCTTT

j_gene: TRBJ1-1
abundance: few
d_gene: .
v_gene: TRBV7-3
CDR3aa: CASSFQVNTEAFF
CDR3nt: TGTGCCAGCAGCTTCCAGGTTAACACTGAAGCTTTCTTT

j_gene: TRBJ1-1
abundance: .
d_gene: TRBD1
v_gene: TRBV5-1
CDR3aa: CASSLELTGEAFF
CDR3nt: TGCGCCAGCAGCTTGGAATTGACAGGGGAAGCTTTCTTT

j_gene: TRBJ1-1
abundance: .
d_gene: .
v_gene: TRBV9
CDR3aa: CASSLGPWNTEAFF
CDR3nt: TGTGCCAGCAGCTTAGGGCCCTGGAACACTGAAGCTTTCTTT

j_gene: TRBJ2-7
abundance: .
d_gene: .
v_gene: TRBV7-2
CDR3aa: CASSLDGVSGYEQYF
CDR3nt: TGTGCCAGCAGCTTAGACGGGGTTTCGGGATACGAGCAGTACTTC